This entry lists 13 T cell receptor beta chains sequenced from one sample in a study of T cells in Graves' hyperthyroidism and ophthalmopathy. From RNA transcripts, TCR beta CDR3 regions were amplified. Using the HTBI primer set, a first-round RT-PCR was run on the TCR CDR3. TCRdb reprocessed the multiplex PCR reads with MiXCR, giving one entry per CDR3 protein. There are some 510,000 distinct CDR3 sequences in the sample; around 42% occur only once, and 8.2% lies in the top ten. Material for sequencing was peripheral blood or thyroid tissue (not recorded which). The receptors stem from a woman aged 18-29 years with Graves' hyperthyroidism.

Turning to this clonotype: A much larger clone lies a single base off, so this may be a read error. The chain couples TRBV2 to TRBJ2-7; D gene unclear. V was shortened by 4 bases and J by 3 bases, with 13 bases between the two germline ends. The CDR3 length is 14 residues. Germline-derived CDR1 and CDR2 are SNHLY and FYNNEI. The CDR3 sequence is CASSAGQTIYEQYF. CDR3 bases: TGTGCCAGCAGTGCAGGTCAGACCATCTACGAGCAGTACTTC. Together with reference TRBV2 and TRBJ2-7, the CDR3 gives the full variable domain: EPEVTQTPSHQVTQMGQEVILRCVPISNHLYFYWYRQILGQKVEFLVSFYNNEISEKSEIFDDQFSVERPDGSNFTLKIRSTKLEDSAMYFCASSAGQTIYEQYFGPGTRLTVT.

This chain joins TRBV9 and TRBJ1-2; TRBD1 matches 8 bases. The V gene end was trimmed by 4 bases and the J gene end by 7 bases; junction bases not matched to a gene: 12. CDR3 length equals 15 residues. CDR1 is SGDLS and CDR2 is YYNGEE in the germline V gene. CDR3 in DNA: TGTGCCAGCAGCATGGAGGGACAGGCTAGCAGTGGCTACACCTTC. Its translation is CASSMEGQASSGYTF.

This chain uses TRBV7-2 with TRBJ2-7; D may correspond to TRBD1 or TRBD2 (5 bases each). Trimming left V 5 bases short and J 5 bases short, with 13 bases between. The CDR3 runs to 13 residues. Germline V gives CDR1 SGHTA, CDR2 FQGNSA. The CDR3 loop is CASSRWDPNEQYF. In DNA, the CDR3 is TGTGCCAGCAGCCGTTGGGACCCCAACGAGCAGTACTTC.

This rearrangement joins TRBV7-9 to TRBJ1-1, with a weak D call TRBD1 (5 bases). Germline CDR1 reads SEHNR; CDR2 reads FQNEAQ (reference sequence). Trimming took off 5 bases at V and 2 bases at J, with 18 bases between the two ends. This CDR3 has 16 amino acids. The CDR3 DNA reads as TGTGCCAGCAGCATCTCGGGGGGAGGGAGAAACACTGAAGCTTTCTTT. Translating it yields CASSISGGGRNTEAFF. Looking up the rest from reference TRBV7-9 and TRBJ1-1 gives the full variable domain: DTGVSQNPRHKITKRGQNVTFRCDPISEHNRLYWYRQTLGQGPEFLTYFQNEAQLEKSRLLSDRFSAERPKGSFSTLEIQRTEQGDSAMYLCASSISGGGRNTEAFFGQGTRLTVV.

Remarks on this clonotype: At one end the junction does not follow the germline gene, possibly because of a read error. This chain joins TRBV24-1 and TRBJ2-5; D may be TRBD1 or TRBD2 (5 bases each). The CDR3 consists of 14 residues. Germline V gene data show CDR1 as KGHDR and CDR2 as SFDVKD. Written as DNA, the CDR3 is TGTGCCCCCAGGAGGCCCAACGAGGGGGAGACCCAGTACTTC. Protein: CAPRRPNEGETQYF.

This clonotype showed up just a few times. The chain carries TRBV29-1 and TRBJ1-1, with D perhaps matching TRBD1 (6 bases). Per germline, CDR1 SQVTM and CDR2 ANQGSEA. The CDR3 is 11 amino acids. CDR3 loop: CGGEQGPEAFF. In DNA, the CDR3 is TGCGGGGGGGAACAGGGCCCTGAAGCTTTCTTT.

In this sample, this clonotype turned up a few times. The rearrangement joins TRBV9 to TRBJ1-1, with 7 bases that match TRBD1. Germline assignment: CDR1 SGDLS and CDR2 YYNGEE. This CDR3 is built from 16 residues. With V trimmed by 0 bases and J by 0 bases, 5 bases remained unmatched. This CDR3 reads CASSVGTGSVNTEAFF. In DNA form, the CDR3 reads TGTGCCAGCAGCGTAGGGACAGGAAGCGTGAACACTGAAGCTTTCTTT.

In this sample, this clonotype turned up a few times. The chain joins TRBV29-1 to TRBJ1-1; D unresolved. The CDR3 contains 14 residues. The ends were cut back, 6 bases at V and 4 bases at J, with 18 bases in the middle. The germline V gene encodes CDR1 SQVTM and CDR2 ANQGSEA. The CDR3 nucleotides are TGCAGCGTCCCGGGATTGGGGAATCCCACTGAAGCTTTCTTT. This translates into CSVPGLGNPTEAFF.

This clonotype was recorded many times. The chain is built from TRBV10-3 and TRBJ2-7, with TRBD2 matching over 14 bases. Per germline, CDR1 ENHRY and CDR2 SYGVKD. The CDR3 runs 16 residues. V trimming: 0 bases; J trimming: 2 bases; junction bases outside the gene matches: 0. The CDR3 region is CAISESTSGRAYEQYF. Written as DNA, the CDR3 is TGTGCCATCAGTGAGTCGACTAGCGGGAGGGCCTACGAGCAGTACTTC.

In its sample, this clonotype was seen many times. An end of the junction does not agree with germline; a read error may underlie this. The V gene is TRBV7-7, the J gene TRBJ2-5; 8 bases fit TRBD1. Looked up from germline, CDR1 is SSHAT and CDR2 is FNYEAQ (reference sequence). This CDR3 has 14 residues. In DNA form, the CDR3 reads TGTGCTAGCAGCCCACAGGGGGTGGAGGAGACCCAGTACTTC. Its protein product is CASSPQGVEETQYF.

The chain joins TRBV12-3 or TRBV12-4 to TRBJ1-5; D unclear. The CDR3 contains 14 residues. Deletions cut 3 bases from V and 2 bases from J, with 8 bases between. The chain's CDR3 is CASSFGPGNQPQHF. Here the CDR3 DNA reads TGTGCCAGCAGTTTCGGCCCCGGCAATCAGCCCCAGCATTTT.

This clonotype was counted once. The V and J genes are TRBV7-3 and TRBJ1-1, with 8 bases identical to TRBD1. CDR3 size: 15 residues. Per germline, CDR1 SGHTA and CDR2 FQGTGA. V lost 5 bases to trimming and J lost 7 bases; unmatched junction nucleotides: 12. For the CDR3, the DNA is TGTGCCAGCAGCGTCTCGGACAGGGAGTATAATGAAGCTTTCTTT. Protein sequence: CASSVSDREYNEAFF. Complete variable domain (other parts from reference TRBV7-3 and TRBJ1-1): GAGVSQTPSNKVTEKGKYVELRCDPISGHTALYWYRQSLGQGPEFLIYFQGTGAADDSGLPNDRFFAVRPEGSVSTLKIQRTERGDSAVYLCASSVSDREYNEAFFGQGTRLTVV.

This chain uses TRBV15 with TRBJ2-1, with TRBD1 identical over 8 bases. Looked up from germline, CDR1 is LNHNV and CDR2 is YYDKDF (reference sequence). This CDR3 is 15 amino acids long. Trimming cost V 4 bases and J 2 bases; bases outside gene matches: 4. CDR3 residues: CATSKVRGPYNEQFF. The DNA for the CDR3 is TGTGCCACCAGCAAAGTCAGGGGGCCCTACAATGAGCAGTTCTTC.